This record covers a single TCR beta chain. The germline V gene has CDR1 LNHDA and CDR2 SQIVND (reference sequence). CDR3 length equals 19 residues. J lost 0 bases, V lost 3 bases, and 8 bases had no gene match. Libraries were prepared by immunoSEQ multiplex PCR; TCRdb keeps only in-frame clonotypes and omits some of them. The repertoire holds more than 60,000 clones, with roughly three quarters as singletons. The data are from a study of OX40 agonist ivuxolimab in advanced cancers. Study details: Prior anti-PD-1, anti-PD-L1 or anti-CTLA-4 therapy was allowed; 30% to 40% had some. Three patients, one with hepatocellular carcinoma and two with cutaneous melanoma, responded partially.

The input for sequencing was CD4+ or CD8+ T cells sorted from blood, taken in a trial of the OX40 agonist ivuxolimab. The receptor was isolated from an adult with an advanced solid tumor such as melanoma, head and neck, liver or kidney cancer. The V and J genes are TRBV19 and TRBJ2-6; 10 bases fit TRBD2. In DNA, the CDR3 is TGTGCCAGTAGTATCCCCAAAGCGGGAGGGAGCTCTGGGGCCAACGTCCTGACTTTC. Residues: CASSIPKAGGSSGANVLTF.